This T cell receptor (beta chain) was identified in a study of T cell responses to AZD1222 COVID-19 vaccine. The CDR3 has 16 amino acids. Germline V CDR1 and CDR2: SGHTA, FQGTGA. V lost 5 bases, J lost 0 bases, and 11 bases lay in between. This table comes from immunoSEQ multiplex PCR, and its TCRdb copy is limited to in-frame clones, with some not included. The sample consists of 70,000 to 95,000 clones, 75% to 95% of them appearing once. The V and J genes are TRBV7-3 and TRBJ2-6, with D uncertain. The TCR originated in an adult who received the AZD1222 COVID-19 vaccine. Sequences were derived from peripheral blood, sampled 28 days after the second AZD1222 dose. CDR3 sequence (DNA): TGTGCCAGCAGCGTAGACTCGAGCTCTGGGGCCAACGTCCTGACTTTC. Protein product: CASSVDSSSGANVLTF. The whole variable domain, filled in from reference TRBV7-3 and TRBJ2-6, reads GAGVSQTPSNKVTEKGKYVELRCDPISGHTALYWYRQSLGQGPEFLIYFQGTGAADDSGLPNDRFFAVRPEGSVSTLKIQRTERGDSAVYLCASSVDSSSGANVLTFGAGSRLTVL.